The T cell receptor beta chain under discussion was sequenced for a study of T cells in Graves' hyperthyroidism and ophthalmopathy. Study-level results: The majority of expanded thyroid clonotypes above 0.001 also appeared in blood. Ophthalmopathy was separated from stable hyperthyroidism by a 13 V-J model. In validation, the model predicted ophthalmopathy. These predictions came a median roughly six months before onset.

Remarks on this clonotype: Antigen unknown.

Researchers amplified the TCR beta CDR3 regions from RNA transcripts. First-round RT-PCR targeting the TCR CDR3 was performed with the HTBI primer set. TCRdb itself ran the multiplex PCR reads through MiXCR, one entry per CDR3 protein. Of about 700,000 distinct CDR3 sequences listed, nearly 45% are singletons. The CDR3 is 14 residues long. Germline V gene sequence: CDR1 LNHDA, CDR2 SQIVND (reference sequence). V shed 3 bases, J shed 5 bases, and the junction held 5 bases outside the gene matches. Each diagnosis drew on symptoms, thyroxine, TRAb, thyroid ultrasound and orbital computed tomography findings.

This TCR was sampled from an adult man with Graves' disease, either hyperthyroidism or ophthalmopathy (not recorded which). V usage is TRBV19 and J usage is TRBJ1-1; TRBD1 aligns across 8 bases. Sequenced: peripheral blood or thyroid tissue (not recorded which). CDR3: CASSIAGGLTEAFF. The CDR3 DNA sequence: TGTGCCAGTAGTATCGCAGGGGGCCTGACTGAAGCTTTCTTT.